A single sample is the source of the 30 T cell receptor beta chains below, sequenced in a study of blood T cell repertoires in COVID-19. The repertoire was sequenced with immunoSEQ multiplex PCR; TCRdb's copy has only in-frame clones and lacks some. The sample records 150,000 to 200,000 clones, 75% to 90% being singletons. Sequencing was carried out using peripheral blood. All receptors come from a woman aged 40 to 49 with acute or convalescent COVID-19.

The CDR3 nucleotides read TGTGCCACCAGTGATCAGGACACTGAAGCTTTCTTT. It specifies CATSDQDTEAFF. V usage is TRBV24-1 and J usage is TRBJ1-1; D uncertain. The CDR3 extends over 12 amino acids. Trimming removed 3 bases at V and 3 bases at J, with 4 bases between. CDR1 KGHDR and CDR2 SFDVKD come from the germline V gene.

The rearrangement uses TRBV4-2 and TRBJ1-1, with a weak D call TRBD1 (6 bases). Per germline, CDR1 LGHNA and CDR2 YNFKEQ. This CDR3 spans 14 amino acids. Between the trimmed V and J ends, which lost 1 base and 6 bases, there was a span of 12 bases. The CDR3 loop is CASSQGEGGSEAFF. The CDR3 nucleotides are TGTGCCAGCAGCCAAGGAGAAGGGGGATCTGAAGCTTTCTTT.

This clone is a singleton in its sample. The J gene is TRBJ1-2, the V gene TRBV3-1 (or the pseudogene TRBV3-2); a weak D match, TRBD1 (6 bases). The V and J ends lost 4 bases and 0 bases respectively, with 9 bases between them. Germline V CDR1 and CDR2: LGHDT, YNNKEL (reference sequence). The CDR3 is made up of 14 amino acids. CDR3 sequence: CASSPRDTNYGYTF. The CDR3 DNA reads as TGTGCCAGCAGCCCCCGGGACACTAACTATGGCTACACCTTC.

The CDR3 protein is CASKQGINQPQHF. For the CDR3, the DNA is TGTGCCAGCAAACAGGGGATCAATCAGCCCCAGCATTTT. The genes are TRBV28 and TRBJ1-5, with 7 bases identical to TRBD1. The CDR3 sequence is 13 residues long. In germline, CDR1 is MDHEN, CDR2 SYDVKM. Unmatched junction bases numbered 3, after V lost 7 bases and J lost 3 bases.

The J gene is TRBJ1-5, the V gene TRBV5-6, with D perhaps matching TRBD1 (5 bases). CDR1 is SGHDT, CDR2 YYEEEE, per germline. V shed 2 bases and J shed 7 bases, with 13 bases lying between them. The CDR3 consists of 14 residues. In DNA, the CDR3 is TGTGCCAGCAGCTTTCGGGGGTTTGAACAGCCCCAGCATTTT. Translation gives CASSFRGFEQPQHF.

This clone occurred a few times. V gene TRBV29-1 combines with J gene TRBJ1-2; weak D call: TRBD1 (6 bases). Looked up from germline, CDR1 is SQVTM and CDR2 is ANQGSEA. This CDR3 is 12 amino acids long. V lost 7 bases to trimming and J lost 5 bases, with 14 bases between them. In DNA form, the CDR3 reads TGCAGCGGAGGGGGGGATACGTATGGCTACACCTTC. The encoded protein is CSGGGDTYGYTF.

The chain has TRBV19 and TRBJ1-5; weak D call: TRBD1 (5 bases). Trimming took 9 bases from V and 7 from J, leaving 16 bases between them. This CDR3 has 13 residues. Per the germline V gene, CDR1 is LNHDA and CDR2 is SQIVND (reference sequence). CDR3 loop: CASAGGETQPQHF. CDR3 bases: TGTGCCAGCGCGGGAGGGGAAACGCAGCCCCAGCATTTT.

The V and J genes are TRBV30 and TRBJ1-3; 7 bases line up with TRBD1. Germline V lookup: CDR1 GTSNPN, CDR2 SVGIG (reference sequence). The CDR3 runs to 14 residues. V lost 3 bases and J lost 0; bases outside the gene matches: 2. CDR3 sequence: CAWSTGVSGNTIYF. CDR3 bases: TGTGCCTGGAGCACAGGGGTCTCTGGAAACACCATATATTTT.

This chain links TRBV18 with TRBJ1-1, with 8 bases fitting TRBD1. The CDR3 consists of 18 residues. Germline V CDR1 and CDR2: KGHSH, LQKENI. The trim removed 2 bases at V and 4 bases at J, leaving 15 bases unmatched. The CDR3 sequence is CASSPKFVFDRGFTEAFF. The CDR3 nucleotides read TGTGCCAGCTCACCAAAGTTTGTATTCGACAGGGGATTCACTGAAGCTTTCTTT.

The V gene is TRBV5-1, the J gene TRBJ1-1; 7 bases agree with TRBD1. The CDR3 totals 15 residues. CDR1 and CDR2 from the germline V gene are SGHRS and YFSETQ. The V gene end was trimmed by 5 bases and the J gene end by 1 base; junction bases not matched to a gene: 8. The CDR3 region has the DNA TGCGCCAGCAGGGATCGACAGGGTGCGAACACTGAAGCTTTCTTT. Translation: CASRDRQGANTEAFF.

This clone came up once. The chain joins TRBV27 to TRBJ1-2; 8 bases agree with TRBD1. This CDR3 has 14 residues. The germline CDR1 and CDR2 sequences are MNHEY and SMNVEV (reference sequence). V shed 6 bases, J shed 6 bases, and the junction held 9 bases outside the gene matches. The chain's CDR3 is CASSPGRTGNGYTF. The CDR3, as DNA: TGTGCCAGCAGCCCGGGCAGGACAGGGAATGGCTACACCTTC.

This chain uses TRBV28 with TRBJ1-5; weak D call: TRBD1 (6 bases). The CDR3 loop spans 16 amino acids. V gave up 5 bases and J gave up 6 bases, with 20 bases separating them. Germline loops: CDR1 MDHEN, CDR2 SYDVKM. CDR3 in DNA: TGTGCCAGCAGTAGCGATCAACAGGGTTGGGGTCAGCCCCAGCATTTT. Translating gives CASSSDQQGWGQPQHF.

The chain links TRBV19 to TRBJ1-1; D gene ambiguous. The germline CDR1 and CDR2 sequences are LNHDA and SQIVND (reference sequence). V was shortened by 2 bases and J by 4 bases, with 8 bases between the two germline ends. The CDR3 loop spans 13 amino acids. CDR3 in amino acids: CASSISVSTEAFF. Written as DNA, the CDR3 is TGTGCCAGTAGTATATCTGTCAGCACTGAAGCTTTCTTT.

This chain connects TRBV28 to TRBJ1-3; TRBD1 matches 8 bases. Germline loops: CDR1 MDHEN, CDR2 SYDVKM. The CDR3 is 14 amino acids. After removal of 5 bases from V and 11 bases from J, the junction contained 11 bases not matched to a gene. The CDR3 DNA sequence: TGTGCCAGCAGTCCATGGACAGGGCCAATCCCCATATATTTT. Encoded protein: CASSPWTGPIPIYF.

J is TRBJ1-6 and V is TRBV19, with D unresolved. Trimming stripped 3 bases from V and 9 bases from J, with 12 bases between. Looked up from germline, CDR1 is LNHDA and CDR2 is SQIVND (reference sequence). The CDR3 extends over 14 amino acids. The CDR3 here is CASSIPGQRSPLHF. The CDR3 nucleotides are TGTGCCAGTAGTATCCCGGGTCAGCGTTCACCCCTCCACTTT.

J is TRBJ2-1 and V is TRBV15; 7 bases fit TRBD2. CDR1 LNHNV and CDR2 YYDKDF come from the germline V gene (reference sequence). CDR3 length: 16 residues. Trimming at V came to 2 bases and at J to 6 bases, leaving 10 bases not matched to a gene. The DNA for the CDR3 is TGTGCCACCAGCAGAAACGCGGGAGTAGGAAGCAATGAGCAGTTCTTC. Encoded protein: CATSRNAGVGSNEQFF.

The chain is built from TRBV3-1 (or the pseudogene TRBV3-2) and TRBJ1-6; D gene ambiguous. The CDR3 is made up of 13 amino acids. The V gene lost 7 bases and the J gene lost 0 bases, with 4 bases spanning the gap. The germline V gene has CDR1 LGHDT and CDR2 YNNKEL (reference sequence). CDR3 sequence: CASTSSYNSPLHF. The CDR3 DNA reads as TGTGCCAGCACTAGCTCCTATAATTCACCCCTCCACTTT.

The rearrangement uses TRBV7-2 and TRBJ2-3; the D gene is possibly TRBD2 (6 bases). Between the trimmed V and J ends, which lost 5 bases and 0 bases, there was a span of 12 bases. This CDR3 is 15 amino acids long. Germline CDR1 SGHTA, CDR2 FQGNSA. The CDR3 here is CASSRTGVSTDTQYF. CDR3 sequence (DNA): TGTGCCAGCAGCCGGACGGGGGTGAGCACAGATACGCAGTATTTT.

This clone was counted a few times. The chain uses TRBV5-3 and TRBJ2-7, with 13 bases identical to TRBD2. TRBV5-3 is labeled an ORF, and its function is uncertain. J gave up 7 bases and V 4 bases, and 23 bases lay outside the gene matches. The CDR3 runs to 20 residues. CDR3 loop: CARSQGLAGPSWRGHTEQYF. DNA of the CDR3: TGTGCCAGAAGCCAGGGACTAGCGGGACCCTCCTGGAGGGGACATACTGAGCAGTACTTC.

The chain links TRBV7-9 to TRBJ1-5; 9 bases fit TRBD1. CDR1 is SEHNR and CDR2 is FQNEAQ in the germline V gene (reference sequence). Unmatched junction bases numbered 3, after V lost 3 bases and J lost 0 bases. The CDR3 is 16 amino acids. The CDR3 loop reads CASSFGTGYSNQPQHF. CDR3 in DNA: TGTGCCAGCAGCTTTGGGACAGGGTATAGCAATCAGCCCCAGCATTTT.

The chain carries TRBV6-1 and TRBJ2-1, with D maybe TRBD2 (6 bases). The CDR3 extends over 15 amino acids. Trimming removed 2 bases at V and 4 bases at J, with 12 bases between. CDR1 and CDR2 from the germline V gene are MNHNS and SASEGT. CDR3 bases: TGTGCCAGCAGTGAATATGCGGGGTGGTACAATGAGCAGTTCTTC. This encodes CASSEYAGWYNEQFF.

This clone is a singleton in its sample. This chain uses TRBV5-1 with TRBJ2-3; 7 positions agree with TRBD1. From germline, CDR1 is SGHRS and CDR2 YFSETQ. The CDR3 sequence is 17 residues long. With 0 bases clipped from V and 4 bases from J, the junction kept 11 bases outside the gene matches. The CDR3 nucleotides are TGCGCCAGCAGCTTGGGGTTAGGGGGCTTTCGTGCAGATACGCAGTATTTT. Translation gives CASSLGLGGFRADTQYF.

This rearrangement joins TRBV5-6 to TRBJ1-6; maybe TRBD1 (5 bases). V lost 4 bases, J lost 8 bases, and 16 bases lay in between. This CDR3 has 15 amino acids. Germline V gene sequence: CDR1 SGHDT, CDR2 YYEEEE. Here the CDR3 reads CASSGGGPEYSPLHF. In DNA form, the CDR3 reads TGTGCCAGCAGCGGGGGGGGACCAGAGTATTCACCCCTCCACTTT.

The chain employs TRBV15 and TRBJ2-7; 8 bases line up with TRBD1. V trimming: 1 base; J trimming: 5 bases; junction bases outside the gene matches: 7. Germline CDR1 and CDR2: LNHNV and YYDKDF (reference sequence). CDR3 length equals 15 residues. The CDR3 region has the DNA TGTGCCACCAGCAGAGTGAGGACAGGGCAACACGAGCAGTACTTC. It specifies CATSRVRTGQHEQYF.

The J gene is TRBJ2-7, the V gene TRBV7-6; 7 nucleotides match TRBD1. Germline assignment: CDR1 SGHVS and CDR2 FNYEAQ. The CDR3 is made up of 15 amino acids. V was clipped by 5 bases and J by 3 bases; unmatched bases: 10. The chain's CDR3 is CASSQGRAGGYEQYF. In DNA, the CDR3 is TGTGCCAGCAGCCAAGGCCGGGCAGGGGGCTACGAGCAGTACTTC.

J is TRBJ2-1 and V is TRBV5-1, with 9 positions matching TRBD2. The CDR3 is made up of 14 amino acids. Unmatched junction bases numbered 3, after V lost 0 bases and J lost 8 bases. Looked up from germline, CDR1 is SGHRS and CDR2 is YFSETQ. The CDR3 sequence: CASSLVAGADEQFF. The CDR3 DNA is TGCGCCAGCAGCTTGGTAGCGGGAGCGGATGAGCAGTTCTTC.

Details on this clone: Other nucleotide sequences in the sample specify the same CDR3. V usage is TRBV27 and J usage is TRBJ1-1; tentatively, D is TRBD1 (6 bases). Per the germline V gene, CDR1 is MNHEY and CDR2 is SMNVEV (reference sequence). V lost 6 bases and J 8 bases, leaving 16 bases between the germline ends. CDR3 length equals 13 residues. CDR3 sequence (DNA): TGTGCCAGCAGAATCTTACAGGGTTCCGAAGCTTTCTTT. This gives the protein CASRILQGSEAFF.

This chain links TRBV2 with TRBJ2-3; no reliable D call. The length of the CDR3 is 14 residues. Germline-derived CDR1 and CDR2 are SNHLY and FYNNEI. Trimming took off 7 bases at V and 5 bases at J, with 16 bases between the two ends. CDR3 nucleotide sequence: TGTGCCAGCACCCCGTTAACCCCCGGAGATACGCAGTATTTT. Translated, it gives CASTPLTPGDTQYF.

The chain couples TRBV29-1 to TRBJ1-2, with D possibly matching TRBD1 (5 bases). The CDR3 runs 13 residues. Trimming stripped 7 bases from V and 8 bases from J, with 20 bases between. Germline CDR1 reads SQVTM; CDR2 reads ANQGSEA. The CDR3 region has the DNA TGCAGCGCCCTACCGGGACTTTCTGCCGGCTACACCTTC. Translation gives CSALPGLSAGYTF.

The rearrangement uses TRBV5-8 and TRBJ2-1; TRBD2 agrees at 10 bases. The germline gives CDR1 SGHTS, CDR2 YDEGEE. The CDR3 has 18 amino acids. The ends lost 2 bases at V and 7 bases at J; junction bases unmatched: 15. The CDR3 nucleotides are TGTGCCAGCAGCTTCGGACTAGCGGACTACTATAGAAGGAATGAGCAGTTCTTC. Translated: CASSFGLADYYRRNEQFF.